This TCR beta chain appears in the sequencing data of a study of T cells in localized non-small cell lung cancer. Generated by immunoSEQ multiplex PCR, the TCRdb table keeps only in-frame clones and is missing some. The sample lists more than 2,500 clones; 32% were seen once. The CDR3 extends over 11 amino acids. Between the trimmed V and J ends, which lost 8 bases and 4 bases, there was a span of 8 bases. The chain has TRBV6-7 and TRBJ1-1; D uncertain. TRBV6-7 is reported as an ORF; its role is uncertain. The source material was lung tumor tissue, sampled before any cancer treatment. The receptor's source is a female donor older than 55 with stage II squamous cell lung carcinoma. The CDR3 is CASRFATEAFF. CDR3 sequence (DNA): TGTGCCAGCCGTTTTGCCACTGAAGCTTTCTTT.